This TCR beta chain was profiled in a study of OX40 agonist ivuxolimab in advanced cancers. V dropped 8 bases and J dropped 2 bases, with 6 bases sitting between them. The CDR3 consists of 11 residues. The germline V gene encodes CDR1 MNHNS and CDR2 SASEGT. Repertoires were generated with immunoSEQ multiplex PCR, while TCRdb's copy carries only in-frame clones and drops some. The sample yields 95,000 to 150,000 clones, around 89% seen once. This specimen was CD4+ or CD8+ T cells sorted from blood, taken in a trial of the OX40 agonist ivuxolimab. V usage is TRBV6-1 and J usage is TRBJ2-5; D unclear. The source of this sequence is an adult with an advanced solid tumor such as melanoma, head and neck, liver or kidney cancer. The CDR3 coding sequence is TGTGCCAGCTCGGAACAAGAGACCCAGTACTTC. Protein product: CASSEQETQYF.